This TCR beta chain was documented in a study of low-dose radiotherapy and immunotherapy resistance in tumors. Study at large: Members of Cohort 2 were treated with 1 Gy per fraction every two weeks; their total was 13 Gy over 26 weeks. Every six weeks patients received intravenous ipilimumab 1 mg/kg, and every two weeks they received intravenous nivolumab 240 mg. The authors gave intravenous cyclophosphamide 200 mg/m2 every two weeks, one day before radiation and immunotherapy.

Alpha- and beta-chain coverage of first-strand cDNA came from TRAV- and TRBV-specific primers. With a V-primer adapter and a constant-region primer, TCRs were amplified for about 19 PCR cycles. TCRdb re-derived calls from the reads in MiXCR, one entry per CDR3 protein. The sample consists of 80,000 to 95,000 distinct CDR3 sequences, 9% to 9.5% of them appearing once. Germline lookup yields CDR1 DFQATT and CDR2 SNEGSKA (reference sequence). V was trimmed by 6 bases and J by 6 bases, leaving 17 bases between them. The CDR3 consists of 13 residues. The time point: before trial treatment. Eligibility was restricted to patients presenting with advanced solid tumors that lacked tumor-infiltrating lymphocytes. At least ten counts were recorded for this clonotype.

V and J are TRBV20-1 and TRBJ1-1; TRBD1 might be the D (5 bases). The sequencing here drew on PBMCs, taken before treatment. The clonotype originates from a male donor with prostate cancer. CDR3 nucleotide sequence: TGCAGTGCCCGGGACTTCAAAGGAGCTGAAGCTTTCTTT. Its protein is CSARDFKGAEAFF.